The sequence of this T cell receptor (beta chain) was determined in a study of control samples from healthy donors and cancer patients. The ends lost 4 bases at V and 2 bases at J; junction bases unmatched: 5. CDR1 is SGHRS, CDR2 YFSETQ, per germline. The CDR3 consists of 14 residues. Assay: immunoSEQ multiplex PCR; the TCRdb copy retains only in-frame clones and omits some. Of 180,000 or so clones in the sample, about nine tenths were seen once. In this sample, this clone turned up a few times. The TCR originated in a woman in her twenties or thirties in good health. The source material was blood. This chain joins TRBV5-1 and TRBJ2-7; TRBD1 matches at 8 bases. The CDR3 loop reads CASSTKQGAYEQYF. CDR3 nucleotide sequence: TGCGCCAGCAGCACCAAACAGGGGGCCTACGAGCAGTACTTC.